This T cell receptor (beta chain) was documented in a study of T cells after yellow fever vaccination. On the study more broadly: Low-cell-number fractions were prepared with SMART-Seq v4 Ultra Low Input.

The sample holds a few counts of this clonotype. Its matching antigen is unknown. TCRdb re-analysed the 5' RACE reads in MiXCR, keeping a single row per CDR3 protein. The sample lists 300,000 to 350,000 distinct CDR3 sequences; roughly 7.5% were seen once. Study outcomes and limitations: Weaker overall was a secondary response that nonetheless peaked faster, on day 5 versus 15. Of the clonotypes, a small share occurred in both CD4 and CD8 compartments.

There are 14 residues in the CDR3. CDR1 is ENHRY, CDR2 SYGVKD, per germline. V lost 1 base to trimming and J lost 5 bases, with 11 bases between them. The source was PBMCs, collected about 49 days after the first yellow fever vaccination. The TCR comes from a man aged 18 to 29 who received the YFV17D yellow fever vaccine. The V gene is TRBV10-3, the J gene TRBJ1-2, with D possibly matching TRBD1 (5 bases). CDR3 protein: CAISEWRGSYGYTF. DNA for the CDR3: TGTGCCATCAGTGAGTGGCGGGGCTCGTATGGCTACACCTTC.